The 23 T cell receptor beta chains below all came from one sample that was sequenced in a study of cytomegalovirus exposure and HLA in healthy donors. Use of 60 Vbeta and 13 Jbeta primers characterized the PCR. Some clones are missing from TCRdb's copy, which holds only in-frame ones; the method was immunoSEQ multiplex PCR. The repertoire consists of approximately 82,000 clones, with about 70% occurring once and the leading ten covering 6.2%. Sequencing was performed on PBMCs. These receptors originate from a woman aged 45-65 years in good health and CMV-seropositive.

This chain uses TRBV30 with TRBJ1-1; D not resolved. Germline CDR1 GTSNPN, CDR2 SVGIG (reference sequence). Trimming shortened V by 2 bases and J by 8 bases, and 9 bases separated the two germline ends. The CDR3 covers 11 residues. The CDR3 nucleotides are TGTGCCTGGAGTCCGGTTGCGGAAGCTTTCTTT. This codes for CAWSPVAEAFF.

This clone was recorded only once. J is TRBJ1-4 and V is TRBV30, with 7 bases that match TRBD1. The CDR3 has 15 amino acids. Germline V gives CDR1 GTSNPN, CDR2 SVGIG (reference sequence). The J segment lost 5 bases and the V segment lost 2 bases, leaving 8 bases of the junction unmatched. CDR3 DNA: TGTGCCTGGAGTAGGGACAGTGGCCGAAATGAAAAACTGTTTTTT. It is translated as CAWSRDSGRNEKLFF.

This chain links TRBV11-2 with TRBJ1-5; 7 nucleotides line up with TRBD1. The CDR3 contains 15 residues. CDR1 SGHAT and CDR2 FQNNGV come from the germline V gene. V gave up 3 bases and J gave up 7 bases; unmatched junction bases: 9. CDR3 residues: CASSFTTGDRQPQHF. The CDR3 DNA is TGTGCCAGCAGCTTTACCACAGGGGATCGACAGCCCCAGCATTTT.

This sequence joins TRBV28 and TRBJ2-3; 7 bases map to TRBD1. The V gene end was trimmed by 6 bases and the J gene end by 7 bases; junction bases not matched to a gene: 7. Looked up from germline, CDR1 is MDHEN and CDR2 is SYDVKM. The CDR3 is 13 residues long. This CDR3 is CASRQGTSNTQYF. The CDR3 nucleotides read TGTGCCAGCAGACAGGGGACATCAAATACGCAGTATTTT.

The gene calls are TRBV7-9 and TRBJ2-2, with D possibly matching TRBD1 (5 bases). The length of the CDR3 is 14 residues. Germline V gene data show CDR1 as SEHNR and CDR2 as FQNEAQ (reference sequence). The ends were cut back, 1 base at V and 4 bases at J, with 7 bases in the middle. The CDR3 nucleotides are TGTGCCAGCAGCTTAGGGACAACCACCGGGGAGCTGTTTTTT. Protein product: CASSLGTTTGELFF.

This sequence joins TRBV5-1 and TRBJ2-4; 8 positions agree with TRBD1. The CDR3 length is 15 residues. Germline CDR1 reads SGHRS; CDR2 reads YFSETQ. With V trimmed by 1 base and J by 8 bases, 8 bases remained unmatched. The CDR3 here is CASSLRQGMRDIQYF. In DNA, the CDR3 is TGCGCCAGCAGCTTGCGACAGGGGATGCGGGACATTCAGTACTTC.

CDR3 region: CASSQDHSQPQHF. The CDR3 bases are TGCGCCAGCAGCCAAGATCATTCTCAGCCCCAGCATTTT. The chain joins TRBV4-1 to TRBJ1-5; no clear D gene. Looked up from germline, CDR1 is MGHRA and CDR2 is YSYEKL. V was pared by 0 bases and J by 6 bases, with 6 bases between. CDR3 size: 13 residues.

The chain employs TRBV30 and TRBJ2-7; unclear D gene. The CDR3 has 12 residues. Germline values: CDR1 GTSNPN, CDR2 SVGIG (reference sequence). V was cut by 3 bases and J by 2 bases, with 8 bases left in between. The CDR3 sequence is CAWSPTAYEQYF. The CDR3 DNA is TGTGCCTGGAGCCCTACTGCCTACGAGCAGTACTTC. Full variable domain (missing parts from reference TRBV30 and TRBJ2-7): SQTIHQWPATLVQPVGSPLSLECTVEGTSNPNLYWYRQAAGRGLQLLFYSVGIGQISSEVPQNLSASRPQDRQFILSSKKLLLSDSGFYLCAWSPTAYEQYFGPGTRLTVT.

J is TRBJ2-7 and V is TRBV29-1; TRBD2 agrees at 9 bases. In germline, CDR1 is SQVTM, CDR2 ANQGSEA. This CDR3 comprises 12 residues. Germline trimming cut 5 bases from V and 4 bases from J; bases unmatched to any gene: 3. This chain's CDR3 is CSVQLAGYEQYF. CDR3 nucleotides: TGCAGCGTTCAGCTAGCGGGATACGAGCAGTACTTC.

The chain combines TRBV7-8 with TRBJ1-5; D ambiguous. The CDR3 spans 13 residues. Between the trimmed V and J ends, which lost 5 bases and 2 bases, there was a span of 7 bases. Germline V gene sequence: CDR1 SGHVS, CDR2 FQNEAQ. The CDR3 nucleotides are TGTGCCAGCAGCCCAGAGGGCAATCAGCCCCAGCATTTT. This codes for CASSPEGNQPQHF.

V gene TRBV6-4 combines with J gene TRBJ2-2; the match to TRBD1 covers 7 bases. The CDR3 loop spans 14 amino acids. The V gene end was trimmed by 6 bases and the J gene end by 7 bases; junction bases not matched to a gene: 8. Germline CDR1 is MRHNA and CDR2 is SNTAGT. The DNA for the CDR3 is TGTGCCAGCAGCTCACAGGGGATCGGCGGGGAGCTGTTTTTT. This gives the protein CASSSQGIGGELFF.

The rearrangement joins TRBV20-1 to TRBJ1-2; D is possibly TRBD1 (5 bases). Germline CDR1 reads DFQATT; CDR2 reads SNEGSKA (reference sequence). This CDR3 has 11 residues. V dropped 5 bases and J dropped 4 bases, with 8 bases sitting between them. DNA of the CDR3: TGCAGTGCTCGGGGGGTCTATGGCTACACCTTC. Protein product: CSARGVYGYTF.

Only a few counts were recorded for this clone. The chain employs TRBV4-2 and TRBJ2-3; tentatively, D is TRBD2 (6 bases). The ends were cut back, 4 bases at V and 1 base at J, with 6 bases in the middle. The germline V gene has CDR1 LGHNA and CDR2 YNFKEQ. The CDR3 extends over 13 amino acids. DNA for the CDR3: TGTGCCAGCAGCCCGGGAGGCACAGATACGCAGTATTTT. Translation gives CASSPGGTDTQYF.

CDR3 residues: CASSQAGRLAKNIQYF. In nucleotides, the CDR3 is TGTGCCAGCAGCCAAGCCGGGAGGCTCGCCAAAAACATTCAGTACTTC. The V and J genes are TRBV14 and TRBJ2-4; 7 bases map to TRBD2. The junction had 4 bases not matched to a gene; V was cut back by 1 base and J by 1 base. This CDR3 is 16 amino acids long. The germline V gene has CDR1 SGHDN and CDR2 FVKESK.

The genes are TRBV30 and TRBJ2-5, with 10 bases fitting TRBD2. CDR1 is GTSNPN and CDR2 is SVGIG in the germline V gene (reference sequence). The CDR3 runs to 17 residues. V was clipped by 3 bases and J by 1 base; unmatched bases: 11. The CDR3, as DNA: TGTGCCTGGAGGGTATTAGCGGGAGGCGACTCCCAAGAGACCCAGTACTTC. Its protein is CAWRVLAGGDSQETQYF.

This clone was detected only once. This chain connects TRBV2 to TRBJ2-5; 8 nucleotides align to TRBD1. V trimming: 0 bases; J trimming: 5 bases; junction bases outside the gene matches: 8. The CDR3 contains 16 residues. From germline, CDR1 is SNHLY and CDR2 FYNNEI. CDR3 region: CASSEAYYRGRETQYF. DNA for the CDR3: TGTGCCAGCAGTGAAGCGTACTACAGGGGGAGGGAGACCCAGTACTTC.

This rearrangement joins TRBV7-8 to TRBJ2-1, with D uncertain. The CDR3 totals 11 residues. Germline CDR1 reads SGHVS; CDR2 reads FQNEAQ. The V end lost 3 bases, the J end lost 8 bases, and 5 bases lay between the germline ends. The CDR3 sequence: CASSFHDEQFF. CDR3 sequence (DNA): TGTGCCAGCAGCTTCCATGATGAGCAGTTCTTC.

The chain combines TRBV6-1 with TRBJ2-1; 9 bases match TRBD1. Trimming at V came to 7 bases and at J to 9 bases, leaving 10 bases not matched to a gene. CDR1 and CDR2 (germline): MNHNS, SASEGT. CDR3 length: 14 residues. The CDR3 loop is CASNGQGNRGEQFF. CDR3 coding DNA: TGTGCCAGCAACGGACAGGGGAATAGAGGTGAGCAGTTCTTC.

The gene calls are TRBV10-2 and TRBJ2-3; 10 bases fit TRBD2. This CDR3 comprises 17 residues. After removal of 4 bases from V and 6 bases from J, the junction contained 13 bases not matched to a gene. Germline CDR1 is WSHSY and CDR2 is SAAADI. The CDR3 sequence: CASSGYSGASGGDTQYF. CDR3 DNA sequence: TGCGCCAGCAGTGGGTACTCGGGGGCTAGCGGGGGCGATACGCAGTATTTT.

J is TRBJ2-2 and V is TRBV5-6; D uncertain. Germline loops: CDR1 SGHDT, CDR2 YYEEEE. This CDR3 contains 13 residues. V was clipped by 4 bases and J by 7 bases, with 11 bases between them. CDR3 nucleotide sequence: TGTGCCAGCAGCCCCCTTCCCGGCGGGGAGCTGTTTTTT. Its protein product is CASSPLPGGELFF.

This clone has only one observation. The V call is TRBV5-4, the J call TRBJ2-7, with 8 bases that match TRBD2. After removal of 0 bases from V and 2 bases from J, the junction contained 1 base not matched to a gene. The germline V gene has CDR1 SGHNT and CDR2 YYREEE (reference sequence). The CDR3 is made up of 14 amino acids. The CDR3 DNA is TGTGCCAGCAGCTTGGGGACTAGCCCCTACGAGCAGTACTTC. It specifies CASSLGTSPYEQYF.

V gene TRBV9 combines with J gene TRBJ2-3, with 7 bases lining up with TRBD2. The ends lost 4 bases at V and 2 bases at J; junction bases unmatched: 13. The germline V gene has CDR1 SGDLS and CDR2 YYNGEE. The CDR3 runs to 17 residues. The CDR3 region is CASSLDLSGGLTDTQYF. CDR3 in DNA: TGTGCCAGCAGCTTAGACTTATCGGGAGGCCTCACAGATACGCAGTATTTT. Full variable domain (remainder filled in from reference TRBV9 and TRBJ2-3): DSGVTQTPKHLITATGQRVTLRCSPRSGDLSVYWYQQSLDQGLQFLIQYYNGEERAKGNILERFSAQQFPDLHSELNLSSLELGDSALYFCASSLDLSGGLTDTQYFGPGTRLTVL.

This clone is a singleton in its sample. The chain recombines TRBV7-9 with TRBJ2-3, with 8 nucleotides matching TRBD2. Germline values: CDR1 SEHNR, CDR2 FQNEAQ (reference sequence). The CDR3 totals 18 residues. With 2 bases clipped from V and 2 bases from J, the junction kept 12 bases outside the gene matches. The CDR3 here is CASSLIAGRSKNTDTQYF. In nucleotides, the CDR3 is TGTGCCAGCAGCTTAATAGCGGGACGTTCAAAAAACACAGATACGCAGTATTTT.